What follows are 15 T cell receptor beta chains derived from one specimen sequenced in a study of T cells in narcolepsy. Here immunoSEQ multiplex PCR was the method, and the copy in TCRdb shows in-frame clones only, minus some. This repertoire shows roughly 23,000 clones, 70% to 90% found once; its top ten account for 4% to 5%. Input material: memory (CD45RA-) CD4+ T cells from blood. The receptors shown here come from a human donor in good health.

The chain combines TRBV5-4 with TRBJ2-3; 11 nucleotides agree with TRBD2. The CDR3 consists of 15 residues. Losses at the gene ends were 4 bases for V and 5 bases for J; bases not matched to a gene: 6. CDR1 and CDR2 (germline): SGHNT, YYREEE (reference sequence). Here the CDR3 reads CASSLVAGGRDTQYF. CDR3 sequence (DNA): TGTGCCAGCAGCCTCGTAGCGGGGGGGAGAGATACGCAGTATTTT. Drawing the rest from reference TRBV5-4 and TRBJ2-3, the complete variable domain is ETGVTQSPTHLIKTRGQQVTLRCSSQSGHNTVSWYQQALGQGPQFIFQYYREEENGRGNFPPRFSGLQFPNYSSELNVNALELDDSALYLCASSLVAGGRDTQYFGPGTRLTVL.

This clone was seen a few times. The chain has TRBV2 and TRBJ2-7, with D hard to call. This CDR3 contains 13 residues. The V gene's germline CDR1 is SNHLY and CDR2 FYNNEI. The germline V and J ends were trimmed by 7 bases and 0 bases, with 10 bases remaining between them. The CDR3 nucleotides read TGTGCCAGCATTTCCCTATTCTCCTACGAGCAGTACTTC. It translates to CASISLFSYEQYF. Full variable domain (outside the CDR3, taken from reference TRBV2 and TRBJ2-7): EPEVTQTPSHQVTQMGQEVILRCVPISNHLYFYWYRQILGQKVEFLVSFYNNEISEKSEIFDDQFSVERPDGSNFTLKIRSTKLEDSAMYFCASISLFSYEQYFGPGTRLTVT.

This clone is a singleton in its sample. The chain carries TRBV15 and TRBJ2-5, with D unresolved. Germline V gives CDR1 LNHNV, CDR2 YYDKDF (reference sequence). CDR3 size: 18 residues. V gave up 0 bases and J gave up 7 bases, with 24 bases separating them. The CDR3 here is CATSRDLSSGPQVATQYF. CDR3 nucleotides: TGTGCCACCAGCAGAGATCTATCGTCCGGACCGCAGGTAGCGACCCAGTACTTC.

This chain uses TRBV25-1 with TRBJ1-4; tentative D call: TRBD1 (5 bases). The CDR3 extends over 15 amino acids. V lost 1 base, J lost 3 bases, and 9 bases lay in between. Germline assignment: CDR1 MGHDK and CDR2 SYGVNS. The chain's CDR3 is CASSESGRANEKLFF. CDR3 DNA sequence: TGTGCCAGCAGTGAATCAGGGAGGGCTAATGAAAAACTGTTTTTT.

The gene calls are TRBV5-4 and TRBJ2-7, with 8 bases lining up with TRBD2. This CDR3 has 14 residues. V shed 5 bases, J shed 1 base, and the junction held 5 bases outside the gene matches. Germline V lookup: CDR1 SGHNT, CDR2 YYREEE (reference sequence). In nucleotides, the CDR3 is TGTGCCAGCAGTTTTAGCGGGGATTCCTACGAGCAGTACTTC. Its translation is CASSFSGDSYEQYF.

CDR3 nucleotides: TGCGCCAGCAGCTTGGATAGGAACAATGAGCAGTTCTTC. It is translated as CASSLDRNNEQFF. J is TRBJ2-1 and V is TRBV5-1, with D uncertain. Trimming stripped 0 bases from V and 5 bases from J, with 6 bases between. Per germline, CDR1 SGHRS and CDR2 YFSETQ. The CDR3 is made up of 13 amino acids.

The gene calls are TRBV5-4 and TRBJ1-2; a weak D match, TRBD1 (6 bases). Trimming took off 0 bases at V and 8 bases at J, with 11 bases between the two ends. CDR3 length equals 13 residues. Per the germline V gene, CDR1 is SGHNT and CDR2 is YYREEE (reference sequence). The chain's CDR3 is CASSLAGARGYTF. In DNA form, the CDR3 reads TGTGCCAGCAGCTTGGCGGGGGCTCGGGGCTACACCTTC.

The rearrangement joins TRBV4-3 to TRBJ1-5; 7 bases are shared with TRBD1. The CDR3 totals 15 residues. From germline, CDR1 is LGHNA and CDR2 YSLEER. Trimming removed 0 bases from V and 4 bases from J; junction bases left unmatched: 3. CDR3 protein: CASSQEQGPNQPQHF. As DNA, the CDR3 is TGCGCCAGCAGCCAAGAACAGGGGCCGAATCAGCCCCAGCATTTT.

This clone was observed a handful of times. The J gene is TRBJ2-3, the V gene TRBV5-1; either TRBD1 or TRBD2 may fit D (6 bases each). V lost 7 bases and J 3 bases, leaving 15 bases between the germline ends. The CDR3 length is 14 residues. Germline V gene data show CDR1 as SGHRS and CDR2 as YFSETQ. CDR3 in amino acids: CASRGGIRTDTQYF. The CDR3 DNA reads as TGCGCCAGCCGAGGGGGGATTCGGACAGATACGCAGTATTTT.

The V gene is TRBV10-3, the J gene TRBJ1-1, with 8 bases identical to TRBD1. Germline CDR1 is ENHRY and CDR2 is SYGVKD. There are 16 residues in the CDR3. The junction had 8 bases not matched to a gene; V was cut back by 3 bases and J by 2 bases. The CDR3 nucleotides read TGTGCCATCAGTGATCGGGACAGGACTCTAAACACTGAAGCTTTCTTT. This codes for CAISDRDRTLNTEAFF.

The genes are TRBV2 and TRBJ1-6, with a possible D match to TRBD1 (5 bases). Germline V lookup: CDR1 SNHLY, CDR2 FYNNEI. This CDR3 has 15 amino acids. With 4 bases removed from V and 10 bases from J, the gap between germline ends came to 17 bases. The CDR3 DNA follows: TGTGCCAGCAGTGGAAGGAGCAGGGTCAGGTCACCCCTCCACTTT. Protein sequence: CASSGRSRVRSPLHF.

The genes are TRBV6-1 and TRBJ2-1; TRBD2 aligns across 10 bases. After removal of 7 bases from V and 5 bases from J, the junction contained 8 bases not matched to a gene. Germline CDR1 MNHNS, CDR2 SASEGT. The CDR3 is made up of 15 amino acids. The CDR3 protein is CASTVRTSGNNEQFF. The CDR3, as DNA: TGTGCCAGCACCGTGAGGACTAGCGGAAACAATGAGCAGTTCTTC.

The DNA of the CDR3 is TGTGCCAGCAGTGTAAGGGCCGAGGTAGATACGCAGTATTTT. It yields the protein CASSVRAEVDTQYF. The chain joins TRBV2 to TRBJ2-3; D uncertain. The germline V gene encodes CDR1 SNHLY and CDR2 FYNNEI. There are 14 residues in the CDR3. Trimming removed 4 bases from V and 5 bases from J, with 13 bases in between.

The genes are TRBV19 and TRBJ1-1; D might be TRBD1 (6 bases). Germline assignment: CDR1 LNHDA and CDR2 SQIVND (reference sequence). This CDR3 contains 17 residues. The V and J ends lost 7 bases and 1 base respectively, with 22 bases between them. In DNA, the CDR3 is TGTGCCAGTAAATCAGGGCAGGGGTATCGGGGGAACACTGAAGCTTTCTTT. It encodes CASKSGQGYRGNTEAFF.

The V gene is TRBV11-2, the J gene TRBJ2-3, with D perhaps given as TRBD1 or TRBD2 (5 bases each). The V gene lost 1 base and the J gene lost 6 bases, with 14 bases spanning the gap. Germline V gene lookup returns CDR1 SGHAT and CDR2 FQNNGV. CDR3 size: 15 residues. The CDR3 reads CASSLGSGPGDTQYF. CDR3 DNA sequence: TGTGCCAGCAGCTTAGGCTCGGGGCCTGGTGATACGCAGTATTTT.